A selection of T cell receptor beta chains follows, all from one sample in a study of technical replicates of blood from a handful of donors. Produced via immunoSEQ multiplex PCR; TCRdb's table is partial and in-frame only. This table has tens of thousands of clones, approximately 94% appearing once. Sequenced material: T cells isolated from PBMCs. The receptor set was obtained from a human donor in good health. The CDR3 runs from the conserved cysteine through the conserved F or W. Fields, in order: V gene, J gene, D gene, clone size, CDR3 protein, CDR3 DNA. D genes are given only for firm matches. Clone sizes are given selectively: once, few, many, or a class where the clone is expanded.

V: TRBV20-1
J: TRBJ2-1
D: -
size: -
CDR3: CSALRVNEQFF
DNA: TGCAGTGCCTTGAGGGTCAATGAGCAGTTCTTC

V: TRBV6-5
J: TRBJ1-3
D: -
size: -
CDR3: CASSQTGLGGNTIYF
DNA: TGTGCCAGCAGCCAGACAGGATTGGGAGGAAACACCATATATTTT

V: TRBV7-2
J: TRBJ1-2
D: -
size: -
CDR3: CASSQGVDYGYTF
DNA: TGTGCCAGCAGCCAAGGGGTTGACTATGGCTACACCTTC

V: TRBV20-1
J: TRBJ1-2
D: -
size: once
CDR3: CSGEATYGYTF
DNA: TGCAGTGGTGAGGCGACCTATGGCTACACCTTC

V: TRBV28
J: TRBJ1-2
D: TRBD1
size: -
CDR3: CASSDYSGQGSNYGYTF
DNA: TGTGCCAGCAGTGACTACTCGGGACAGGGATCTAACTATGGCTACACCTTC

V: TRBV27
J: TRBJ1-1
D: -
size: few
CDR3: CASNAGQNTEAFF
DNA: TGTGCCAGCAACGCCGGACAGAACACTGAAGCTTTCTTT

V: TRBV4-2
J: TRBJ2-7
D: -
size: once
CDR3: CASSQVPTSQAYEQYF
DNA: TGTGCCAGCAGCCAAGTCCCAACTAGCCAGGCCTACGAGCAGTACTTC

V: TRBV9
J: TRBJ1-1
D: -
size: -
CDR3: CASSSGQETLEAFF
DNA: TGTGCCAGCAGCAGTGGACAAGAAACACTTGAAGCTTTCTTT

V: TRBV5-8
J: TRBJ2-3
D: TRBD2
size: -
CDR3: CASRTGLATDTQYF
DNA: TGTGCCAGCAGGACAGGACTAGCGACAGATACGCAGTATTTT

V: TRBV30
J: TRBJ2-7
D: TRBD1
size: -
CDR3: CAWSPDRAYEQYF
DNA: TGTGCCTGGAGCCCCGACAGGGCTTACGAGCAGTACTTC

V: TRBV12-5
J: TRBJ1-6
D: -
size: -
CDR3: CASGFTPEQHSYNSPLHF
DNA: TGTGCTAGTGGTTTTACCCCGGAGCAACACTCCTATAATTCACCCCTCCACTTT

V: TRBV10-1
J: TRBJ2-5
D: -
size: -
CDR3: CASSPGRETQYF
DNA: TGCGCCAGCAGCCCTGGGCGAGAGACCCAGTACTTC

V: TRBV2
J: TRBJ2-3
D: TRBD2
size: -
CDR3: CASRIAGGLDTQYF
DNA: TGTGCCAGCCGGATAGCGGGGGGGCTAGATACGCAGTATTTT

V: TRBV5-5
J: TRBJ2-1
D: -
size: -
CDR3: CASSLELVPEQFF
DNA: TGTGCCAGCAGCTTGGAACTAGTACCTGAGCAGTTCTTC

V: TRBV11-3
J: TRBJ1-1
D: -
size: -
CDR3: CASSPRGGMNTEAFF
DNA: TGTGCCAGCAGCCCTCGGGGAGGGATGAACACTGAAGCTTTCTTT

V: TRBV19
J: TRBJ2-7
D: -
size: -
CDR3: CASSIVSSVSHEQYF
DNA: TGTGCCAGTAGTATAGTGTCCAGCGTGTCACACGAGCAGTACTTC

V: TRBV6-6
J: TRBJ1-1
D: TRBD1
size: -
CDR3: CASSVTRTGNTEAFF
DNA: TGTGCCAGCAGTGTAACGAGGACAGGAAACACTGAAGCTTTCTTT

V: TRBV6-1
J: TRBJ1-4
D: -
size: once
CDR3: CASRTTGNEKLFF
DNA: TGTGCCAGCAGGACTACGGGTAATGAAAAACTGTTTTTT

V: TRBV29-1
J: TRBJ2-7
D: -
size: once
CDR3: CSVRAPYEQYF
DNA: TGCAGCGTGAGGGCCCCCTACGAGCAGTACTTC

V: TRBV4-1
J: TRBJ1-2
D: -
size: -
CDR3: CASSQFVNRVESGYTF
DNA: TGCGCCAGCAGCCAATTTGTGAACAGGGTGGAAAGTGGCTACACCTTC

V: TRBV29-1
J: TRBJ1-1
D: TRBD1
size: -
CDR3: CSVRTGLSFGAFF
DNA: TGCAGCGTTCGGACAGGGTTATCTTTCGGGGCTTTCTTT

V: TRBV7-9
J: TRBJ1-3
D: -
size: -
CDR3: CASSARAGTSGNTIYF
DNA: TGTGCCAGCAGCGCCCGGGCAGGGACATCTGGAAACACCATATATTTT

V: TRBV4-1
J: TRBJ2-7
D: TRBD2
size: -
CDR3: CASSQGVTTSGSYEQYF
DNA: TGCGCCAGCAGCCAAGGGGTAACGACTAGCGGGAGTTACGAGCAGTACTTC

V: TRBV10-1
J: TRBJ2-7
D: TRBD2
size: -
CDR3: CASSLAGGREQYF
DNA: TGCGCCAGCAGTTTAGCGGGAGGGCGCGAGCAGTACTTC

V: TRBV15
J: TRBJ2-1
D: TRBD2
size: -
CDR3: CATSSPGLASNEQFF
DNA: TGTGCCACCAGCTCCCCGGGACTAGCGTCCAATGAGCAGTTCTTC

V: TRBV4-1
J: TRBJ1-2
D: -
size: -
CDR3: CASSQDRGSRGYTF
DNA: TGCGCCAGCAGCCAAGACAGGGGATCGCGTGGCTACACCTTC

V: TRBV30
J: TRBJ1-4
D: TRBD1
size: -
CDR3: CACRSRDRNEKLFF
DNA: TGTGCCTGCCGGTCCCGGGACAGGAATGAAAAACTGTTTTTT

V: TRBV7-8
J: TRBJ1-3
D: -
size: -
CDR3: CASSLGGGFGNTIYF
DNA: TGTGCCAGCAGCTTAGGGGGGGGTTTTGGAAACACCATATATTTT

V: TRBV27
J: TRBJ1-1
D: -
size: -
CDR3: CATGGPTEAFF
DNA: TGTGCCACGGGGGGTCCCACTGAAGCTTTCTTT

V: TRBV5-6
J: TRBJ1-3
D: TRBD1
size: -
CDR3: CASSGTGSGNTIYF
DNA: TGTGCCAGCAGCGGGACAGGATCTGGAAACACCATATATTTT

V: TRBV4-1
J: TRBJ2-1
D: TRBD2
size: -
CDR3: CASSHHSGGSYNEQFF
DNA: TGCGCCAGCAGCCACCATAGCGGGGGGTCATACAATGAGCAGTTCTTC

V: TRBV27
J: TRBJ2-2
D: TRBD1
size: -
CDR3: CASSLLPRTGGATGELFF
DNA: TGTGCCAGCAGTTTATTGCCCAGGACAGGGGGCGCCACCGGGGAGCTGTTTTTT

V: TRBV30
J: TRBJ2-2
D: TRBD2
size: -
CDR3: CAAWTSALNTGELFF
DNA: TGTGCCGCCTGGACTAGCGCCCTGAACACCGGGGAGCTGTTTTTT

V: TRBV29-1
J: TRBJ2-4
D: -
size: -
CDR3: CSVERLLAKNIQYF
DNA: TGCAGCGTTGAACGTCTGTTAGCCAAAAACATTCAGTACTTC